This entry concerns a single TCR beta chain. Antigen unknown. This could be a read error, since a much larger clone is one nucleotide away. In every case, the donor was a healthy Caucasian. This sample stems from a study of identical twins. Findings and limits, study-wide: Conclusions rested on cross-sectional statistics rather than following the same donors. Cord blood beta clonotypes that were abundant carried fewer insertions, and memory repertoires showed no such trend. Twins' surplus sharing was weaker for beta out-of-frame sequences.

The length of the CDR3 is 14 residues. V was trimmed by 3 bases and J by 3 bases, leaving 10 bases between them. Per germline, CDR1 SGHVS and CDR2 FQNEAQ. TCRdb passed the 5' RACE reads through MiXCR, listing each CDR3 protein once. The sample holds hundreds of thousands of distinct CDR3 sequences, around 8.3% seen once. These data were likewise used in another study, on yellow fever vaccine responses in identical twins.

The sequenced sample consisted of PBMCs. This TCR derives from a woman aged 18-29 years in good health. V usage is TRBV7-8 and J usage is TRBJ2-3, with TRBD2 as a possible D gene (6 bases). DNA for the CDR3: TGTGCCAGCAGCTTGGGACTTAAGACAGATACGCAGTATTTT. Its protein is CASSLGLKTDTQYF. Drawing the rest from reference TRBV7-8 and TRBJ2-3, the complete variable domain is GAGVSQSPRYKVAKRGQDVALRCDPISGHVSLFWYQQALGQGPEFLTYFQNEAQLDKSGLPSDRFFAERPEGSVSTLKIQRTQQEDSAVYLCASSLGLKTDTQYFGPGTRLTVL.